The entry below describes one TCR beta chain. The antigen is unknown. This CDR3 has 14 amino acids. Germline V lookup: CDR1 MGHRA, CDR2 YSYEKL. V was clipped by 6 bases and J by 6 bases, with 18 bases between them. The protocol was immunoSEQ multiplex PCR, while the TCRdb copy is restricted to in-frame clones and leaves out a portion. This sample yields about 240,000 clones, of which 70% to 90% are seen a single time; around 1.2% belongs to the top ten. The data stem from a study of cytomegalovirus exposure and HLA in healthy donors. Study-wide results and caveats: According to reports, the classifier identified cytomegalovirus status with high specificity and sensitivity.

Sequencing was done on a sample of PBMCs. The clonotype originates from a woman aged 25 to 39 in good health and CMV-seropositive. This chain joins TRBV4-1 and TRBJ2-7; possible D gene TRBD1, 6 bases. CDR3 loop: CASRQPGHPSEQYF. CDR3 DNA sequence: TGCGCCAGCAGACAACCGGGACACCCATCCGAGCAGTACTTC.